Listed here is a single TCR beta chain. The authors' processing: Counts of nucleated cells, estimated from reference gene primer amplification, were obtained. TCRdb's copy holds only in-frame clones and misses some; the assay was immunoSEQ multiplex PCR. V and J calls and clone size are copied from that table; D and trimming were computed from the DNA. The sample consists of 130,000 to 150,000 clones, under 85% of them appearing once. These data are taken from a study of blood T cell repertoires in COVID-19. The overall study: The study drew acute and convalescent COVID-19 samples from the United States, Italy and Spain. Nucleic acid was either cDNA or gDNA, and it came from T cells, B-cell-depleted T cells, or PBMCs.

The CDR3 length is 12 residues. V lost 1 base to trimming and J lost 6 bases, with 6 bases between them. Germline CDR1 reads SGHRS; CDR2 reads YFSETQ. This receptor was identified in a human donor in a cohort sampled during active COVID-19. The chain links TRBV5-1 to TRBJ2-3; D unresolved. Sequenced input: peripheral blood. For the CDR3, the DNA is TGCGCCAGCAGCTTGCTGCGTGATACGCAGTATTTT. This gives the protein CASSLLRDTQYF.